The clone carrying this T cell receptor beta chain was recorded many times. The sample originates from a study of blood T cell repertoires in COVID-19. Sequencing was performed with immunoSEQ multiplex PCR; in TCRdb, only in-frame clones are kept and a portion is missing. The sample includes approximately 190,000 clones, roughly 86% of them seen just once. Assignments of participants to cohorts depended upon their own reported clinical history. The sequence was obtained from a woman between 40 and 50 years old in a cohort exposed to, infected with or recovered from COVID-19 (not recorded which). The material sequenced was PBMCs or T cells enriched from blood (not recorded which).

CDR3 bases: TGTGCCAGCAGTTTCGGTGCGGCAGGGGGCGGTCAAGAGCAGTTCTTC. This encodes CASSFGAAGGGQEQFF. The V gene is TRBV27, the J gene TRBJ2-1, with 8 bases matching TRBD1. Germline CDR1 MNHEY, CDR2 SMNVEV (reference sequence). There are 16 residues in the CDR3. The ends lost 3 bases at V and 10 bases at J; junction bases unmatched: 14.